This TCR beta chain was captured in a study of OX40 agonist ivuxolimab in advanced cancers. At the level of the whole study: Ivuxolimab was an agonistic, fully human IgG2 monoclonal antibody directed against OX40 (CD134), a costimulatory receptor. The paper reports the monotherapy dose-escalation portion (N = 52 patients) of the phase I ivuxolimab trial. Patients were allowed to have had prior anti-PD-1, anti-PD-L1 or anti-CTLA-4 therapy, and about 40% of the dose-escalation patients had been treated with checkpoint inhibitors. Of the 50 or so patients in dose escalation, about 19 had hepatocellular carcinoma, roughly 15 had melanoma, 9 had renal cell carcinoma and 9 had head and neck cancer. In the dose-escalation cohort, 82.7% of patients were male, and the mean age was approximately 55 years, with a range of roughly 20 to 85. The purpose of peripheral TCRbeta sequencing was to test whether ivuxolimab changed TCR sequence diversity and led to clonal T-cell expansion. Intravenous ivuxolimab was administered to patients every 2 weeks at six dose levels: 0.01, 0.1, 0.3, 1.5, 3 and 10 mg/kg. Partial responses were achieved by three dose-escalation patients, of whom one had hepatocellular carcinoma and two had cutaneous melanoma.

The trial excluded patients who had a history of autoimmune disease or were on systemic immunosuppression. Peripheral blood for TCR sequencing was collected from all dose cohorts at baseline, on cycle 4 day 1, and on cycle 7 day 1. Samples were obtained from an open-label, multicenter, first-in-human phase I dose-escalation trial of ivuxolimab. The trial enrolled adults with locally advanced or metastatic head and neck squamous cell, hepatocellular, melanoma or renal cell carcinoma. Before TCR sequencing, CD4+ and CD8+ T cells were separately sorted from peripheral blood. The full study reports these points: Antigen specificity was not determined for the clonally expanded peripheral T cells. Low levels of normalized T-cell clonal expansion were also seen in some patients who did not respond. In the 0.1-3.0 mg/kg groups, partial responders had among the lowest normalized peripheral clonal expansion, particularly in CD8+ T cells. Clonal expansion of both CD4+ and CD8+ blood T cells was observed from baseline to week 6 at doses 0.1 to 3.0 mg/kg. On average, CD8+ T cells showed more expanded clones than CD4+ T cells after ivuxolimab.

CDR1 SGHRS and CDR2 YFSETQ were looked up in the germline V gene. V is reduced by 4 bases and J by 2 bases, leaving a spacing of 17 bases between them. From its cysteine to its phenylalanine, the CDR3 spans 16 amino acids. Just CDR3 DNA is preserved here, 48 bases in frame from base 1. Genomic DNA was isolated from the sorted cells so that the TCRbeta CDR3 region could be sequenced. The immunoSEQ Assay was used to sequence the TCRbeta CDR3 regions. TCRdb stores this immuneACCESS table with in-frame sequences only. Part of the clones is absent; in the studies checked, under half of the shortfall reflects unresolved V genes, and no reason is known for the rest. In this sample the table shows tens of thousands of clones, around 83% of which occur a single time. Jointly, the top ten make up roughly 2.6% of the sample. Details on this clone: Its binding antigen is unknown. No base quality information exists; no much larger clone differs at one position.

The receptor was isolated from an adult with an advanced solid tumor such as melanoma, head and neck, liver or kidney cancer. This sample comprised CD4+ or CD8+ T cells sorted from blood, obtained in a trial of the OX40 agonist ivuxolimab. The sequence links TRBV5-1 to TRBJ2-3; a weak D assignment points to TRBD1 (6 bases agree). The CDR3 region has the sequence CASSVSGTTVTDTQYF. DNA sequence: TGCGCCAGCAGCGTCTCCGGGACAACCGTCACAGATACGCAGTATTTT.